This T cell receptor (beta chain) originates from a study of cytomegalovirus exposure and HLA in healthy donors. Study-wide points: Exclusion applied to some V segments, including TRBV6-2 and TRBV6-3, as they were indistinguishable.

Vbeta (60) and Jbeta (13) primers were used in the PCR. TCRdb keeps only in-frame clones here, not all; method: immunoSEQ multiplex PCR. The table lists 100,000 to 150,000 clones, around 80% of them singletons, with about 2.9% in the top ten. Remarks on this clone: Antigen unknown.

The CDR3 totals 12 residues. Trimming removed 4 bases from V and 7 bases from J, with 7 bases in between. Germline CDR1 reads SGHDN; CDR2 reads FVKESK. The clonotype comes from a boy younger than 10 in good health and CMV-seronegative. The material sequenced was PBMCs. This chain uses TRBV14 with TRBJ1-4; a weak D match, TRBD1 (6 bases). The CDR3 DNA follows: TGTGCCAGCAGCCCACAGGGTGAAAAACTGTTTTTT. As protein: CASSPQGEKLFF.